Detailed here is one TCR beta chain. This clonotype was recorded many times. Its antigen remains unidentified. No per-base quality is available; no much larger clone lies one base away. This sample is drawn from a study of CD8 T cells in ankylosing spondylitis (dated by TCRdb to about 2017). For the wider study: T cell receptor beta repertoires were profiled in healthy donors and ankylosing spondylitis patients so that disease-linked TCR variants could be found. The full study cohort comprised about 25 ankylosing spondylitis patients and around 100 healthy donors. Peripheral blood was sampled, and synovial fluid was additionally collected from ankylosing spondylitis patients. Here is what the overall study found, with its caveats: Blood from ankylosing spondylitis patients appeared to be characterized by a TCR beta motif composed of eight highly homologous amino acid variants. According to the report, matched synovial fluid samples from ankylosing spondylitis patients were significantly enriched for the disease-linked clones. A CD8+ phenotype was shown by the disease-linked clones, which were found at relatively low frequencies in peripheral blood. Some motif variants were previously reported in synovial fluid and blood of reactive arthritis patients, suggesting common disease-initiation mechanisms.

Synovial fluid samples were paired with blood samples taken from the same ankylosing spondylitis patients. Instrument on record: Illumina HiSeq 2500. Quantitative 5'-RACE with molecular barcodes was used to prepare TCR beta libraries. As for how the authors treated the data: A new computational method, built on a probabilistic model of VDJ rearrangement, was used to identify disease-linked TCR variants. Starting from the raw public reads, TCRdb applied fastp trimming at Q25, assembled clones with MiXCR and retained in-frame beta chains. Each entry merges the rows of one CDR3 protein and shows their most common DNA and genes. In this record, the V and J calls reflect TCRdb's handling and not the investigators' own analysis. This sample lists 50,000 to 75,000 distinct CDR3 sequences; roughly 6.1% were detected once. Clones ranked in the top ten supply under 6% of the sample. Trimmed from V: 5 bases; trimmed from J: 9 bases; junction bases lacking a gene match: 10. Including the terminal cysteine and phenylalanine, the CDR3 comprises 13 residues. Here the CDR3 DNA is all that survives: 39 bases in frame from base 1. According to the germline V gene, CDR1 reads SQVTM and CDR2 reads ANQGSEA.

Rearrangement joined TRBV29-1 to TRBJ2-4; 7 junctional bases match TRBD2. The material sequenced was synovial fluid, either unsorted or a sorted T cell fraction (not recorded which). The clonotype was recovered from a male donor with ankylosing spondylitis. The DNA sequence is as follows: TGCAGCGTTACTAGCGCCCCTGTTGGCATTCAGTACTTC. Translated, it reads CSVTSAPVGIQYF.